This T cell receptor beta chain derives from a study of cytomegalovirus exposure and HLA in healthy donors (dated by TCRdb to 2017 to 2019). Broadly, across the study: A later analysis indicated that the 120 validation repertoires were generated on the platform also employed for the 700 or so repertoires of the first cohort. The study aimed to test whether signatures of past pathogen exposure could be identified by cataloging public T cell receptors. A separate validation cohort of roughly 130 different subjects was used in addition to the approximately 640-subject first cohort. To predict cytomegalovirus infection status, the study brought together high-throughput TCR immunosequencing, statistical association of individual TCRs with disease status, and machine learning.

The germline ends are 10 bases apart after V is trimmed by 2 bases and J by 6 bases. CDR3 length: 13 amino acids, cysteine to phenylalanine. Only the CDR3 part of the read is kept: 39 bases, read in frame from the first base. The germline V gene provides CDR1 SGHTA and CDR2 FQGNSA. This clone occurred once. Its antigen specificity is not known. It has no much larger one-base neighbor in the sample; base qualities were not kept. The paper as a whole reports these results and caveats: It was suggested by the authors that the approach could potentially be generalized to other disease states and immunological phenotypes. All 120 or so repertoires were used to score co-occurrence in the validation cohort in a later analysis, because that analysis had no HLA typing for the cohort. Three of the identified cytomegalovirus-associated TCR beta chains were confirmed in vitro to be specific for cytomegalovirus antigens. In a later analysis, TCRs clustered in the first cohort were found to also tend to co-occur in the roughly 120 validation repertoires, with 94% of cluster scores above 0. The study gave a list of some 150 TCR beta chains associated with cytomegalovirus. The classifier was reported to diagnose cytomegalovirus status with high specificity and sensitivity in both the original cohort and the validation cohort. Most TCR sequences were observed very rarely across donors, whereas some public TCRs were present in many individuals.

The donors were included in the validation cohort of roughly 130 subjects, a group kept apart from the roughly 670-subject first cohort. The method behind the library was the immunoSEQ multiplex PCR assay. As for how the authors treated the data: To diagnose cytomegalovirus status from the catalog of TCR beta chain sequences, a statistical classification framework was built. The table was pulled from immuneACCESS by TCRdb, which kept in-frame rearrangements only. Such tables lose some clones; where checked, under half of the loss comes from unresolved V genes, and the rest has no known cause. That table gives V, J and clone size, and the DNA gave D and trimming. For this sample there are approximately 120,000 clones; 94% appear just once. The ten biggest clones cover 1% to 1.5% of the sample.

Sequenced sample: PBMCs. This chain is built from TRBV7-2 and TRBJ1-1, with a tentative D gene TRBD1 over 5 matching bases. The clonotype was recovered from a woman aged 18-29 years in good health and CMV-seronegative. The CDR3 corresponds to CASSLQGFAEAFF. The sequence in DNA is TGTGCCAGCAGCTTACAGGGTTTTGCTGAAGCTTTCTTT. Outside the CDR3, residues come from the reference TRBV7-2 and TRBJ1-1 proteins, so the full variable domain is: GAGVSQSPSNKVTEKGKDVELRCDPISGHTALYWYRQSLGQGLEFLIYFQGNSAPDKSGLPSDRFSAERTGGSVSTLTIQRTQQEDSAVYLCASSLQGFAEAFFGQGTRLTVV.